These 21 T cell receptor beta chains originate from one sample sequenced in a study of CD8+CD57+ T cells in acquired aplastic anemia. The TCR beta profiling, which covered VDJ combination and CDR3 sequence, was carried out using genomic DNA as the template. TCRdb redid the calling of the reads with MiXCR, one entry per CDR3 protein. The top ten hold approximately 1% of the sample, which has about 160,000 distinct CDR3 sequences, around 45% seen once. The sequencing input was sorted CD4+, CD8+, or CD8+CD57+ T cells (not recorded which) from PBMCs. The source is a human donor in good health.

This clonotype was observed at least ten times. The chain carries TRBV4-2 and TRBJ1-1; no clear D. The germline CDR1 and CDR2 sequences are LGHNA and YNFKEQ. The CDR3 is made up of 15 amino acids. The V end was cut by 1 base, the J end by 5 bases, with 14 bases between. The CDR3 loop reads CASSQVVSGQTEAFF. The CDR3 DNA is TGTGCCAGCAGCCAAGTAGTGTCGGGCCAGACTGAAGCTTTCTTT.

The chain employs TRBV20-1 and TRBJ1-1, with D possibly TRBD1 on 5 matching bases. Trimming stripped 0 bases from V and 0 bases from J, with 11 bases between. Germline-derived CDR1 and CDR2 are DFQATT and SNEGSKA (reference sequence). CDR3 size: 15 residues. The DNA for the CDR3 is TGCAGTGCTAGAGACATTGGGACGGTGAACACTGAAGCTTTCTTT. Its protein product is CSARDIGTVNTEAFF.

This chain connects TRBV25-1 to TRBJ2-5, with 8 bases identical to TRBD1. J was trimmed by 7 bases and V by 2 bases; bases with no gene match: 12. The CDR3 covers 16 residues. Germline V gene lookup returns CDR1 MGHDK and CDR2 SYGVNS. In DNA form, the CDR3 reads TGTGCCAGCAGTGAAGTTTCAGGACAGGGTTTAGGGACCCAGTACTTC. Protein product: CASSEVSGQGLGTQYF.

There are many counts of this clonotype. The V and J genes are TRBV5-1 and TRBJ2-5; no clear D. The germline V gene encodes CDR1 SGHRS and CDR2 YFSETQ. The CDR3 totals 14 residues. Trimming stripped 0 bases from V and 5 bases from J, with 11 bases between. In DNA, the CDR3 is TGCGCCAGCAGCTTGGGTAACGGTTGGGAGACCCAGTACTTC. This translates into CASSLGNGWETQYF.

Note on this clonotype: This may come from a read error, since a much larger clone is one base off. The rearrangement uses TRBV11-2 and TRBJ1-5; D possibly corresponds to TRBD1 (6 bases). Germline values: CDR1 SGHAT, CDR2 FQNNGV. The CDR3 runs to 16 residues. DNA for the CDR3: TGTGCCAGCCGGCCGGCTCGGGGGGCTGGCAATCAGCCCCGGCATTTT. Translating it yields CASRPARGAGNQPRHF.

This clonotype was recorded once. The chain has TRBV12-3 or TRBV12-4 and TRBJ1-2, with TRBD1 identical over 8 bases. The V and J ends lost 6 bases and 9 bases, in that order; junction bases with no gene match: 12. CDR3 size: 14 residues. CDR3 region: CASSRQGIPKSYTF. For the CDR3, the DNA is TGTGCCAGCAGCCGACAGGGGATCCCTAAGAGCTACACCTTC.

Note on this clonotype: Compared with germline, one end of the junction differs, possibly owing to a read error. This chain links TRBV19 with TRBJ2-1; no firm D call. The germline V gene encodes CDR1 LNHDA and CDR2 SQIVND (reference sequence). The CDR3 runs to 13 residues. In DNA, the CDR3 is TGTGCCAGTCGGTCTACGCGTTACAATAAGCAGTTCTTC. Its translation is CASRSTRYNKQFF. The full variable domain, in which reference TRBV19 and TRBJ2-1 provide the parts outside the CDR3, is DGGITQSPKYLFRKEGQNVTLSCEQNLNHDAMYWYRQDPGQGLRLIYYSQIVNDFQKGDIAEGYSVSREKKESFPLTVTSAQKNPTAFYLCASRSTRYNKQFFGPGTRLTVL.

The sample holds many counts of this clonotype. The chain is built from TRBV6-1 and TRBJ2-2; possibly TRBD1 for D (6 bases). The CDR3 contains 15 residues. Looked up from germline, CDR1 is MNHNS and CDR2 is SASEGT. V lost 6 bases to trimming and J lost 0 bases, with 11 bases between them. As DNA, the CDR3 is TGTGCCAGCAGAGTACAGGGAGCGAACACCGGGGAGCTGTTTTTT. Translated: CASRVQGANTGELFF.

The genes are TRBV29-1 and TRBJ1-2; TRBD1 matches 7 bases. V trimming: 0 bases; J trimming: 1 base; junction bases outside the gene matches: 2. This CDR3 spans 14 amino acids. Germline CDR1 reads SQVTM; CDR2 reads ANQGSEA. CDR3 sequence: CSVEDNRGNYGYTF. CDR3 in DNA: TGCAGCGTTGAAGACAACAGGGGTAACTATGGCTACACCTTC. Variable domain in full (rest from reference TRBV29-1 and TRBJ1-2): SAVISQKPSRDICQRGTSLTIQCQVDSQVTMMFWYRQQPGQSLTLIATANQGSEATYESGFVIDKFPISRPNLTFSTLTVSNMSPEDSSIYLCSVEDNRGNYGYTFGSGTRLTVV.

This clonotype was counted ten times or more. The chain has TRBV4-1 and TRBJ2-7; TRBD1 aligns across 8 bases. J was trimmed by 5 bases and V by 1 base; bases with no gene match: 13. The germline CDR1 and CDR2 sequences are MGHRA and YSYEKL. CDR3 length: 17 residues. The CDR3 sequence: CASSQGMHSGTGHEQYF. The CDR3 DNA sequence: TGCGCCAGCAGCCAAGGGATGCATTCCGGGACAGGCCACGAGCAGTACTTC.

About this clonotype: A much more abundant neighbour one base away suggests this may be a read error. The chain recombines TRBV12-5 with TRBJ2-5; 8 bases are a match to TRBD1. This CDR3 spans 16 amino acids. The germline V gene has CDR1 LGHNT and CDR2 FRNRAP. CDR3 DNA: TGTGCTAGTAGTTTGGTAGTCAGGGGGCATGGGGAGACCCAGTACTTC. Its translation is CASSLVVRGHGETQYF.

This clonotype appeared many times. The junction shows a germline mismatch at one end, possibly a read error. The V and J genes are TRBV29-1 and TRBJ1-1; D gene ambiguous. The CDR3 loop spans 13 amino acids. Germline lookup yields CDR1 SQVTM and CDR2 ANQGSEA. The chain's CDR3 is CSVGSGFPPMLVF. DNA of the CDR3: TGCAGCGTTGGGTCGGGCTTCCCCCCGATGTTGGTCTTT.

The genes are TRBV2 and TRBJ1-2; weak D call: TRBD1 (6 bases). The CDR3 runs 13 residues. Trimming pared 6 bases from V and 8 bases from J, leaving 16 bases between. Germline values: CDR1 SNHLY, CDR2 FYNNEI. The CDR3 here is CASRNRDPRGYTF. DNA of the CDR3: TGTGCCAGCAGGAACAGGGATCCAAGAGGCTACACCTTC.

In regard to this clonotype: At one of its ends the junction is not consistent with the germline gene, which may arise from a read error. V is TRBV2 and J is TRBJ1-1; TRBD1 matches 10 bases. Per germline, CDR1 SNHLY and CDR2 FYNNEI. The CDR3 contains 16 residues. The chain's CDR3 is CASSEVTGGLDTEAFF. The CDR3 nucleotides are TGTGCTAGCAGTGAGGTGACAGGGGGCCTGGACACTGAAGCTTTCTTT.

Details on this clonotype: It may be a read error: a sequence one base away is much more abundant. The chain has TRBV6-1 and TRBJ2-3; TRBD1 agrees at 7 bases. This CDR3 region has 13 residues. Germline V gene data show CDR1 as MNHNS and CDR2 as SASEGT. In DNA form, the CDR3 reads TGTGCCAGCAGGACAGGGTCCGCAGATAGGCAGTATTTT. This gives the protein CASRTGSADRQYF.

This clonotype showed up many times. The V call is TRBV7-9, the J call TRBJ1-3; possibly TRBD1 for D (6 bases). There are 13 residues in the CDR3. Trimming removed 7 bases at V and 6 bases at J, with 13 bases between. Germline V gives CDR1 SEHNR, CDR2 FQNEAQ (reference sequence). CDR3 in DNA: TGTGCCAGCAAGGGGACAAGCTTAAACACCATATATTTT. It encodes CASKGTSLNTIYF.

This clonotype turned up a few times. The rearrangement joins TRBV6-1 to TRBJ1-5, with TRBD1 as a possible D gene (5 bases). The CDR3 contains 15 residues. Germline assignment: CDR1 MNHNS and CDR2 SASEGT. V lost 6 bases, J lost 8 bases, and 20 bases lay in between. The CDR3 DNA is TGTGCCAGCAGGAAGGTACCCAGGGATTTGGAGCCCCAGCATTTT. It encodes CASRKVPRDLEPQHF.

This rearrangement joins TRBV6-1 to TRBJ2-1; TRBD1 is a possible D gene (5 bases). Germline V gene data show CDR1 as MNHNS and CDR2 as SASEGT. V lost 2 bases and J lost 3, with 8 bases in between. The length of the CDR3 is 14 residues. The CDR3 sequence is CASSESQDYNEQFF. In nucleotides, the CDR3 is TGTGCCAGCAGTGAATCACAGGACTACAATGAGCAGTTCTTC.

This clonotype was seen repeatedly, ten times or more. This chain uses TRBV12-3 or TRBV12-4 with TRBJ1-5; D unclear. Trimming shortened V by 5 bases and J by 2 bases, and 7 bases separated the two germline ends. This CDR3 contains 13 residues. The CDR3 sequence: CASSPGGNQPQHF. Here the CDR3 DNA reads TGTGCCAGCAGTCCCGGGGGCAATCAGCCCCAGCATTTT.

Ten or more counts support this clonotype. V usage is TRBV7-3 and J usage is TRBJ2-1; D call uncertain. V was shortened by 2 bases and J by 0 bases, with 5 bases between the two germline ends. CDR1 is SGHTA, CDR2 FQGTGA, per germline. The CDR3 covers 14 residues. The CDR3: CASSLSNSYNEQFF. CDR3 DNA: TGTGCCAGCAGCTTATCAAACTCCTACAATGAGCAGTTCTTC. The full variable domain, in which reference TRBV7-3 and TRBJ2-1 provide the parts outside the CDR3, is GAGVSQTPSNKVTEKGKYVELRCDPISGHTALYWYRQSLGQGPEFLIYFQGTGAADDSGLPNDRFFAVRPEGSVSTLKIQRTERGDSAVYLCASSLSNSYNEQFFGPGTRLTVL.

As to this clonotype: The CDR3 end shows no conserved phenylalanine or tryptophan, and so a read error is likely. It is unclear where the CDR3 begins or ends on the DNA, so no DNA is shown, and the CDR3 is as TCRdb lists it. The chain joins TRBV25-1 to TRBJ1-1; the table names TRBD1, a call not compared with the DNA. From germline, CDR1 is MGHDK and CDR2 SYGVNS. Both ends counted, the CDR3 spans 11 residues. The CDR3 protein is CASSDSGRALL.